The source of this TCR beta chain is a study of T cell responses to AZD1222 COVID-19 vaccine. The CDR3 runs to 15 residues. V shed 0 bases and J 4 bases; nucleotides not matched to a gene: 3. Germline assignment: CDR1 SGHRS and CDR2 YFSETQ. Repertoires were generated with immunoSEQ multiplex PCR, while TCRdb's copy carries only in-frame clones and drops some. The table lists about 170,000 clones, more than 85% of them singletons. The sample consisted of peripheral blood, taken on day 0 of AZD1222 vaccination. This TCR was recovered from an adult in good health. This sequence joins TRBV5-1 and TRBJ2-1, with 8 bases fitting TRBD2. In nucleotides, the CDR3 is TGCGCCAGCAGCTTGGAACTAGCGGAATACAATGAGCAGTTCTTC. Translated, it gives CASSLELAEYNEQFF.